This record concerns one T cell receptor beta chain sequence. This sample is part of a study of T cell changes during pregnancy in multiple sclerosis. Clones were sequenced by immunoSEQ multiplex PCR, and TCRdb holds only the in-frame ones, with some missing. The sample includes approximately 88,000 clones, about 93% seen only once; the top ten take 4.3%. The V gene's germline CDR1 is SGHDT and CDR2 YYEEEE. Trimming removed 7 bases at V and 8 bases at J, with 18 bases between. The CDR3 has 14 amino acids. The clonotype originates from a female donor with multiple sclerosis, enrolled in a pregnancy study. The sequencing here drew on peripheral blood, taken in the first trimester of pregnancy. The chain is built from TRBV5-6 and TRBJ1-4; D is unclear. The CDR3 loop is CASGKTEAPEKLFF. The DNA of the CDR3 is TGTGCCAGCGGAAAGACTGAGGCTCCGGAAAAACTGTTTTTT.